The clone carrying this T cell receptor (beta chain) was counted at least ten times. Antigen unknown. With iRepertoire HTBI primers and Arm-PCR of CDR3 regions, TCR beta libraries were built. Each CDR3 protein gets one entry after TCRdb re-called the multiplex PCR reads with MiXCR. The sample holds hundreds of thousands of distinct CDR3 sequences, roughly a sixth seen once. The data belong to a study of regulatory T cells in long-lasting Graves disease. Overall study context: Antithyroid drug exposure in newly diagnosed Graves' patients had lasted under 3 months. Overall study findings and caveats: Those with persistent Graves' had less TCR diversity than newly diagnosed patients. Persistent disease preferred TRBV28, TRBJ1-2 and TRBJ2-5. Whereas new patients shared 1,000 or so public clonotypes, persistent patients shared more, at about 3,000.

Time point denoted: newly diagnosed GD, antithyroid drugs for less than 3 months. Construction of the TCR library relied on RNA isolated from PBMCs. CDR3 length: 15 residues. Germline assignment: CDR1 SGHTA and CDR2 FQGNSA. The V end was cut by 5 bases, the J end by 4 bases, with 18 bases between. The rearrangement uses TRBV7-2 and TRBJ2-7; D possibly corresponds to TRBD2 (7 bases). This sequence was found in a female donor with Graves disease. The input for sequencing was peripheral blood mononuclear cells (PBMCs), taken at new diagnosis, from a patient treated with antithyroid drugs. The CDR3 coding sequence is TGTGCCAGCAGCCCTAGTGGGGGGGCTAAGTACGAGCAGTACTTC. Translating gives CASSPSGGAKYEQYF.